This entry is about one T cell receptor (beta chain). The data were obtained in a study of shared clonotypes between healthy human individuals. Clones were sequenced by immunoSEQ multiplex PCR, and TCRdb holds only the in-frame ones, with some missing. The repertoire has more than 2,000,000 clones, just over 90% of them found once; the top ten carry roughly 0.13%. V gave up 7 bases and J gave up 3 bases; unmatched junction bases: 8. This CDR3 is built from 15 residues. Germline-derived CDR1 and CDR2 are LNHDA and SQIVND (reference sequence). What was sequenced was naive CD4+ T cells sorted from blood. Subset in this sample: CD45RA+ positively selected. The receptor's source is a man between 18 and 35 years old in good health. The chain carries TRBV19 and TRBJ1-1, with 10 bases lining up with TRBD1. The CDR3 region has the DNA TGTGCCAGTAAACCGACAGGGGGCAGCTACACTGAAGCTTTCTTT. As protein: CASKPTGGSYTEAFF.